The following is a T cell receptor (beta chain) sequence with its context. This entry comes from a study of CD8+CD57+ T cells in acquired aplastic anemia. Between the trimmed V and J ends, which lost 6 bases and 5 bases, there was a span of 17 bases. CDR1 and CDR2 (germline): MNHNS, SASEGT. This CDR3 is 15 amino acids long. Genomic DNA, the template, was used for profiling of the TCR beta VDJ and CDR3. TCRdb analysed the reads with MiXCR anew, one entry per CDR3 protein. Counted here are about 200,000 distinct CDR3 sequences, around 32% occurring once; the ten biggest clones make up roughly 1.1%. The clonotype was recovered from a human donor in good health, serving as a control. Input material: sorted CD4+, CD8+, or CD8+CD57+ T cells (not recorded which) from PBMCs. The chain uses TRBV6-1 and TRBJ1-5, with D hard to call. The CDR3 coding sequence is TGTGCCAGCAGACGGGTGAGGGAGGATTATCAGCCCCAGCATTTT. Encoded protein: CASRRVREDYQPQHF.